These 24 T cell receptor beta chains originate from one sample sequenced in a study of T cell responses to AZD1222 COVID-19 vaccine. Only in-frame clones appear in the TCRdb table, and some are missing; sequencing was by immunoSEQ multiplex PCR. The sample holds 110,000 to 150,000 clones, 92% seen once. Sequenced material: peripheral blood, taken on day 0 of AZD1222 vaccination. These receptors came from an adult in good health.

The V and J genes are TRBV7-2 and TRBJ2-5, with a tentative D call TRBD2 (6 bases). Trimming left V 5 bases short and J 1 base short, with 14 bases between. This CDR3 has 15 amino acids. Germline lookup yields CDR1 SGHTA and CDR2 FQGNSA. The CDR3 loop reads CASSKKAGPQETQYF. The CDR3 DNA sequence: TGTGCCAGCAGCAAGAAAGCGGGTCCCCAAGAGACCCAGTACTTC.

This clone was recorded at least ten times. The rearrangement uses TRBV29-1 and TRBJ2-7; TRBD2 agrees at 9 bases. CDR3 length equals 11 residues. With V trimmed by 8 bases and J by 5 bases, 4 bases remained unmatched. From germline, CDR1 is SQVTM and CDR2 ANQGSEA. CDR3 sequence (DNA): TGCAGCACTCAGCGGGAGGACGAGCAGTACTTC. Its protein product is CSTQREDEQYF.

The chain employs TRBV19 and TRBJ1-6, with D perhaps matching TRBD1 (6 bases). From germline, CDR1 is LNHDA and CDR2 SQIVND (reference sequence). V was pared by 11 bases and J by 6 bases, with 23 bases between. This CDR3 is built from 16 residues. DNA of the CDR3: TGTGCCTCAAGAAGGGGGGGCGGAGGGTTTAATTCACCCCTCCACTTT. Residues: CASRRGGGGFNSPLHF.

Judged by abundance, this clone is medium-sized. The gene calls are TRBV6-2 or TRBV6-3 and TRBJ2-6; D remains unclear. CDR1 is MNHEY and CDR2 is SVGEGT in the germline V gene. The CDR3 has 16 residues. V lost 6 bases and J lost 0, with 12 bases in between. DNA of the CDR3: TGTGCCAGCAGCTCCACTTGGGGCTCTGGGGCCAACGTCCTGACTTTC. Its protein product is CASSSTWGSGANVLTF.

J is TRBJ2-3 and V is TRBV7-2, with a possible D match to TRBD1 (6 bases). Germline V gives CDR1 SGHTA, CDR2 FQGNSA. Trimming took off 0 bases at V and 1 base at J, with 14 bases between the two ends. The CDR3 covers 17 residues. CDR3 sequence: CASSLATGQARTDTQYF. CDR3 in DNA: TGTGCCAGCAGCTTAGCCACAGGGCAAGCCCGCACAGATACGCAGTATTTT.

The genes are TRBV5-6 and TRBJ1-3, with D perhaps TRBD1 (5 bases). The CDR3 extends over 14 amino acids. Trimming cost V 7 bases and J 0 bases, with 11 bases left between them. Germline values: CDR1 SGHDT, CDR2 YYEEEE. In DNA, the CDR3 is TGTGCCAGCGATCGGGGGTCCTCTGGAAACACCATATATTTT. Translation: CASDRGSSGNTIYF.

The V gene is TRBV20-1, the J gene TRBJ2-7; 11 positions agree with TRBD2. The CDR3 is made up of 13 amino acids. The trim removed 3 bases at V and 6 bases at J, leaving 4 bases unmatched. CDR1 and CDR2 from the germline V gene are DFQATT and SNEGSKA (reference sequence). CDR3 coding DNA: TGCAGTGCTAGTAGCGGGAGGGCGGGCGAGCAGTACTTC. The encoded protein is CSASSGRAGEQYF.

The chain employs TRBV4-1 and TRBJ2-7; 12 bases match TRBD2. The CDR3 contains 18 residues. The V gene end was trimmed by 0 bases and the J gene end by 6 bases; junction bases not matched to a gene: 12. The germline gives CDR1 MGHRA, CDR2 YSYEKL. The CDR3 is CASSQDGLAGPIRGEQYF. The CDR3 nucleotides read TGCGCCAGCAGCCAAGATGGACTAGCGGGACCCATAAGGGGCGAGCAGTACTTC.

This clone was recorded only once. The chain couples TRBV6-5 to TRBJ2-2, with 8 positions matching TRBD1. The CDR3 has 13 residues. From germline, CDR1 is MNHEY and CDR2 SVGAGI. J gave up 4 bases and V 8 bases, and 3 bases lay outside the gene matches. The CDR3: CASGDRITGELFF. DNA of the CDR3: TGTGCCAGCGGGGACAGGATCACCGGGGAGCTGTTTTTT.

The V gene is TRBV7-9, the J gene TRBJ2-7; 7 positions agree with TRBD2. The germline V gene has CDR1 SEHNR and CDR2 FQNEAQ (reference sequence). The length of the CDR3 is 18 residues. V lost 5 bases to trimming and J lost 2 bases; unmatched junction nucleotides: 18. CDR3: CASSPAVGVAGEPYEQYF. The DNA for the CDR3 is TGTGCCAGCAGCCCCGCAGTGGGGGTCGCGGGGGAACCCTACGAGCAGTACTTC.

The rearrangement links TRBV7-2 to TRBJ2-7; D possibly corresponds to TRBD2 (5 bases). CDR1 and CDR2 from the germline V gene are SGHTA and FQGNSA. The CDR3 length is 14 residues. V shed 5 bases and J shed 3 bases, with 14 bases lying between them. The CDR3 is CASSPAGGLYEQYF. Here the CDR3 DNA reads TGTGCCAGCAGCCCGGCCGGAGGCCTCTACGAGCAGTACTTC.

This clone was seen a single time. CDR3 DNA: TGTGCCAGCAGCCAGAAACAGGGAAGTAGCTATGGCTACACCTTC. This encodes CASSQKQGSSYGYTF. V gene TRBV3-1 (or the pseudogene TRBV3-2) combines with J gene TRBJ1-2; tentatively, D is TRBD1 (6 bases). CDR3 length equals 15 residues. Trimming removed 3 bases from V and 4 bases from J, with 15 bases in between. CDR1 and CDR2 from the germline V gene are LGHDT and YNNKEL (reference sequence).

This clone came up once. This chain joins TRBV19 and TRBJ2-7; TRBD2 matches 7 bases. J was trimmed by 6 bases and V by 5 bases; bases with no gene match: 10. The CDR3 has 14 amino acids. Germline-derived CDR1 and CDR2 are LNHDA and SQIVND (reference sequence). CDR3 nucleotide sequence: TGTGCCAGTAGTGCCTGGGCGGGAGTGGGCGAGCAGTACTTC. Translated: CASSAWAGVGEQYF. The whole variable domain, filled in from reference TRBV19 and TRBJ2-7, reads DGGITQSPKYLFRKEGQNVTLSCEQNLNHDAMYWYRQDPGQGLRLIYYSQIVNDFQKGDIAEGYSVSREKKESFPLTVTSAQKNPTAFYLCASSAWAGVGEQYFGPGTRLTVT.

The chain is built from TRBV5-1 and TRBJ2-3, with D perhaps matching TRBD2 (6 bases). This CDR3 is built from 15 residues. The V and J ends lost 4 bases and 6 bases respectively, with 18 bases between them. Germline CDR1 reads SGHRS; CDR2 reads YFSETQ. The CDR3 reads CASSPGELAIDTQYF. CDR3 DNA sequence: TGCGCCAGCAGCCCGGGGGAACTAGCTATCGATACGCAGTATTTT.

The chain recombines TRBV5-1 with TRBJ1-1; maybe TRBD1 (5 bases). CDR3 length equals 14 residues. The germline gives CDR1 SGHRS, CDR2 YFSETQ. Trimming removed 4 bases at V and 0 bases at J, with 10 bases between. CDR3 DNA sequence: TGCGCCAGCAGCGGGGGGATCATGAACACTGAAGCTTTCTTT. Amino acid sequence: CASSGGIMNTEAFF.

The rearrangement joins TRBV7-7 to TRBJ2-7; either TRBD1 or TRBD2 may supply D (5 bases each). CDR1 SSHAT and CDR2 FNYEAQ come from the germline V gene (reference sequence). The V and J ends lost 1 base and 2 bases respectively, with 9 bases between them. This CDR3 region has 14 residues. CDR3 sequence reads: CASSLGGTAYEQYF. In DNA, the CDR3 is TGTGCCAGCAGCTTAGGGGGGACCGCCTACGAGCAGTACTTC.

This clone was observed a single time. This sequence joins TRBV27 and TRBJ1-1; possibly TRBD1 for D (5 bases). Trimming removed 3 bases at V and 6 bases at J, with 14 bases between. Per germline, CDR1 MNHEY and CDR2 SMNVEV (reference sequence). This CDR3 comprises 14 residues. The DNA of the CDR3 is TGTGCCAGCAGTTTTCAGACAGCAGGTGCTGAAGCTTTCTTT. This codes for CASSFQTAGAEAFF.

The V and J genes are TRBV28 and TRBJ1-1; 10 bases agree with TRBD1. Germline V gene data show CDR1 as MDHEN and CDR2 as SYDVKM. The CDR3 spans 15 residues. V trimming: 3 bases; J trimming: 6 bases; junction bases outside the gene matches: 7. Here the CDR3 DNA reads TGTGCCAGCAGTTTCTCCGGACAGGGGGTCGCTGAAGCTTTCTTT. Translating it yields CASSFSGQGVAEAFF.

CDR3 nucleotides: TGTGCCAGCAGTTTATTGGGAGGCGGGAGGGCCGGGTACAATGAGCAGTTCTTC. This codes for CASSLLGGGRAGYNEQFF. This chain links TRBV27 with TRBJ2-1; 9 nucleotides align to TRBD2. CDR1 MNHEY and CDR2 SMNVEV come from the germline V gene (reference sequence). The CDR3 loop spans 18 amino acids. With V trimmed by 1 base and J by 4 bases, 11 bases remained unmatched.

This sequence joins TRBV6-5 and TRBJ1-2, with D possibly TRBD1 on 5 matching bases. This CDR3 comprises 16 residues. Trimming removed 2 bases from V and 6 bases from J, with 19 bases in between. Germline CDR1 MNHEY, CDR2 SVGAGI. CDR3: CASSYVLRGAGHGYTF. In nucleotides, the CDR3 is TGTGCCAGCAGTTACGTCTTACGGGGCGCGGGACATGGCTACACCTTC.

This clone was counted once. The chain links TRBV7-2 to TRBJ2-1, with 13 bases that match TRBD2. Germline V gene data show CDR1 as SGHTA and CDR2 as FQGNSA. The CDR3 contains 15 residues. V shed 5 bases and J 7 bases; nucleotides not matched to a gene: 5. CDR3 bases: TGTGCCAGCAGCCAGGGACTAGCGGGGCTTAATGAGCAGTTCTTC. Translating it yields CASSQGLAGLNEQFF.

This chain connects TRBV7-6 to TRBJ2-7; unclear D gene. CDR3 length: 18 residues. V was pared by 5 bases and J by 0 bases, with 23 bases between. Germline V CDR1 and CDR2: SGHVS, FNYEAQ. CDR3 in amino acids: CASSQAISERRSSYEQYF. The DNA of the CDR3 is TGTGCCAGCAGCCAGGCCATCTCGGAGCGCCGGAGCTCCTACGAGCAGTACTTC.

The genes are TRBV5-1 and TRBJ2-7; TRBD1 might be the D (5 bases). The germline V and J ends were trimmed by 0 bases and 2 bases, with 9 bases remaining between them. CDR3 length: 14 residues. Germline assignment: CDR1 SGHRS and CDR2 YFSETQ. The CDR3 sequence is CASSLAGKAYEQYF. CDR3 bases: TGCGCCAGCAGCTTGGCAGGGAAGGCCTACGAGCAGTACTTC.

This rearrangement joins TRBV15 to TRBJ2-1; the match to TRBD2 covers 11 bases. The CDR3 is made up of 16 amino acids. Looked up from germline, CDR1 is LNHNV and CDR2 is YYDKDF (reference sequence). V lost 1 base, J lost 7 bases, and 6 bases stayed unmatched. The CDR3 here is CATSRVTSGRGNEQFF. The CDR3 DNA is TGTGCCACCAGCAGAGTTACTAGCGGGAGAGGAAATGAGCAGTTCTTC.